The 25 T cell receptor beta chains given below trace back to one sample, sequenced in a study of control samples from healthy donors and cancer patients. The table came from immunoSEQ multiplex PCR; TCRdb's copy has only in-frame clones and leaves some out. The data contain about 20,000 clones, approximately 88% of them singletons. The sequenced sample consisted of PBMCs. These receptors were taken from a man in his 60s with head and neck cancer.

The rearrangement links TRBV6-5 to TRBJ2-1; D unresolved. The CDR3 covers 16 residues. Trimming removed 0 bases at V and 0 bases at J, with 9 bases between. Looked up from germline, CDR1 is MNHEY and CDR2 is SVGAGI. The CDR3 sequence is CASSYSQSFSYNEQFF. The CDR3 DNA sequence: TGTGCCAGCAGTTACTCCCAGTCCTTCTCCTACAATGAGCAGTTCTTC.

This chain connects TRBV18 to TRBJ1-1, with TRBD1 matching over 7 bases. The V gene end was trimmed by 4 bases and the J gene end by 2 bases; junction bases not matched to a gene: 10. Germline CDR1 reads KGHSH; CDR2 reads LQKENI. The CDR3 contains 16 residues. For the CDR3, the DNA is TGTGCCAGCTCACAAACCCAGGGGGGAGCCAACACTGAAGCTTTCTTT. This encodes CASSQTQGGANTEAFF.

This rearrangement joins TRBV6-5 to TRBJ1-6; a possible D gene is TRBD1 (5 bases). V lost 2 bases and J 13 bases, leaving 12 bases between the germline ends. This CDR3 comprises 13 residues. Germline CDR1 and CDR2: MNHEY and SVGAGI. The CDR3 DNA is TGTGCCAGCAGTTACGGGACGGTTTTTCCCCTCCACTTT. It codes for CASSYGTVFPLHF.

The rearrangement joins TRBV7-9 to TRBJ1-5; possible D gene TRBD1, 6 bases. CDR1 is SEHNR, CDR2 FQNEAQ, per germline (reference sequence). The V and J ends lost 3 bases and 3 bases respectively, with 15 bases between them. The CDR3 is made up of 16 amino acids. CDR3 loop: CASSFGARGDNQPQHF. The CDR3 DNA sequence: TGTGCCAGCAGCTTTGGGGCCAGGGGCGACAATCAGCCCCAGCATTTT. The full variable domain, in which reference TRBV7-9 and TRBJ1-5 provide the parts outside the CDR3, is DTGVSQNPRHKITKRGQNVTFRCDPISEHNRLYWYRQTLGQGPEFLTYFQNEAQLEKSRLLSDRFSAERPKGSFSTLEIQRTEQGDSAMYLCASSFGARGDNQPQHFGDGTRLSIL.

The chain joins TRBV3-1 (or the pseudogene TRBV3-2) to TRBJ2-1; D is undetermined. Germline V gene lookup returns CDR1 LGHDT and CDR2 YNNKEL (reference sequence). The CDR3 is made up of 15 amino acids. Deletions cut 6 bases from V and 6 bases from J, with 18 bases between. CDR3 protein: CASSPDPGRGNEQFF. The CDR3 DNA follows: TGTGCCAGCAGTCCAGATCCAGGTAGAGGCAATGAGCAGTTCTTC.

This clone was counted a single time. The chain has TRBV12-5 and TRBJ2-7, with D maybe TRBD2 (5 bases). Trimming removed 0 bases at V and 2 bases at J, with 14 bases between. The CDR3 spans 16 residues. The germline V gene encodes CDR1 LGHNT and CDR2 FRNRAP. CDR3 loop: CASGLVLGLNPYEQYF. As DNA, the CDR3 is TGTGCTAGTGGTTTGGTACTAGGACTGAACCCCTACGAGCAGTACTTC.

This chain links TRBV10-3 with TRBJ2-4, with D perhaps matching TRBD2 (6 bases). The germline V gene has CDR1 ENHRY and CDR2 SYGVKD. The CDR3 runs to 14 residues. V was clipped by 10 bases and J by 0 bases, with 13 bases between them. CDR3 protein: CASGTALAKNIQYF. CDR3 sequence (DNA): TGTGCCAGCGGGACTGCACTAGCCAAAAACATTCAGTACTTC.

J is TRBJ2-1 and V is TRBV19; TRBD2 aligns across 7 bases. This CDR3 region has 15 residues. Germline assignment: CDR1 LNHDA and CDR2 SQIVND (reference sequence). V trimming: 0 bases; J trimming: 9 bases; junction bases outside the gene matches: 8. The CDR3 sequence is CASSIDLGRVAEQFF. The CDR3 DNA reads as TGTGCCAGTAGTATAGATCTGGGGAGGGTGGCTGAGCAGTTCTTC.

The rearrangement joins TRBV19 to TRBJ1-3; D is undetermined. With 5 bases removed from V and 2 bases from J, the gap between germline ends came to 7 bases. The CDR3 is 13 residues long. Germline V gene data show CDR1 as LNHDA and CDR2 as SQIVND (reference sequence). The CDR3 DNA follows: TGTGCCAGTAGTGTGGGAGCTGGAAACACCATATATTTT. Its protein product is CASSVGAGNTIYF.

DNA for the CDR3: TGTGCCAGCAGCCAAGCAGCAAACACTGAAGCTTTCTTT. This translates into CASSQAANTEAFF. The rearrangement links TRBV14 to TRBJ1-1; D is undetermined. This CDR3 has 13 residues. V gave up 1 base and J gave up 2 bases, with 5 bases separating them. The germline V gene has CDR1 SGHDN and CDR2 FVKESK.

V usage is TRBV19 and J usage is TRBJ1-1; 9 bases are a match to TRBD1. Trimming at V came to 9 bases and at J to 3 bases, leaving 5 bases not matched to a gene. The CDR3 is made up of 13 amino acids. Germline CDR1 is LNHDA and CDR2 is SQIVND (reference sequence). CDR3 coding DNA: TGTGCCAGCTTGGGGACAGGGTACACTGAAGCTTTCTTT. This encodes CASLGTGYTEAFF.

The V gene is TRBV5-5, the J gene TRBJ2-7, with D perhaps matching TRBD1 (5 bases). This CDR3 contains 12 residues. The V gene's germline CDR1 is SGHKS and CDR2 YYEKEE (reference sequence). Trimming removed 4 bases from V and 6 bases from J, with 11 bases in between. The CDR3 here is CASSPGIVEQYF. CDR3 sequence (DNA): TGTGCCAGCAGCCCAGGGATCGTCGAGCAGTACTTC.

The J gene is TRBJ2-1, the V gene TRBV7-2, with 7 bases that match TRBD1. The junction had 6 bases not matched to a gene; V was cut back by 3 bases and J by 4 bases. This CDR3 has 15 residues. Looked up from germline, CDR1 is SGHTA and CDR2 is FQGNSA. The CDR3 DNA reads TGTGCCAGCAGCTTGGGGACAGCATATTACAATGAGCAGTTCTTC. Translation: CASSLGTAYYNEQFF.

The gene calls are TRBV4-1 and TRBJ1-1; D gene unclear. This CDR3 spans 15 amino acids. The germline CDR1 and CDR2 sequences are MGHRA and YSYEKL. The ends were cut back, 6 bases at V and 0 bases at J, with 14 bases in the middle. The CDR3 DNA reads as TGCGCCAGCAGGGTAGGCTCTCGAATGAACACTGAAGCTTTCTTT. This translates into CASRVGSRMNTEAFF.

This chain connects TRBV2 to TRBJ1-1; 7 bases fit TRBD1. The CDR3 covers 13 residues. Germline assignment: CDR1 SNHLY and CDR2 FYNNEI. Trimming took 7 bases from V and 6 from J; bases not matched to a gene: 8. CDR3 nucleotides: TGTGCCAGCATTAACAGGGGAAGGGCTGAAGCTTTCTTT. It yields the protein CASINRGRAEAFF.

CDR3 bases: TGTGCCAGCTCACCAACCCGGGGGCGGGAAAAACTGTTTTTT. Translated: CASSPTRGREKLFF. This sequence joins TRBV18 and TRBJ1-4; D is possibly TRBD1 (6 bases). This CDR3 has 14 residues. Trimming shortened V by 2 bases and J by 8 bases, and 12 bases separated the two germline ends. Per germline, CDR1 KGHSH and CDR2 LQKENI. Looking up the rest from reference TRBV18 and TRBJ1-4 gives the full variable domain: NAGVMQNPRHLVRRRGQEARLRCSPMKGHSHVYWYRQLPEEGLKFMVYLQKENIIDESGMPKERFSAEFPKEGPSILRIQQVVRGDSAAYFCASSPTRGREKLFFGSGTQLSVL.

The genes are TRBV11-2 and TRBJ2-6; D remains unclear. V lost 5 bases and J 0 bases, leaving 5 bases between the germline ends. This CDR3 is 14 amino acids long. Germline assignment: CDR1 SGHAT and CDR2 FQNNGV. The DNA of the CDR3 is TGTGCCAGCAGCCCAAGCTCTGGGGCCAACGTCCTGACTTTC. It translates to CASSPSSGANVLTF.

In this sample, this clone turned up once. As DNA, the CDR3 is TGTGCCAGCTCACCAGGGGCAGCATATAATTCACCCCTCCACTTT. As protein: CASSPGAAYNSPLHF. V usage is TRBV18 and J usage is TRBJ1-6, with D possibly matching TRBD1 (5 bases). Germline assignment: CDR1 KGHSH and CDR2 LQKENI. Trimming removed 2 bases from V and 4 bases from J, with 9 bases in between. There are 15 residues in the CDR3.

The chain has TRBV19 and TRBJ1-5, with D tentatively TRBD1 (5 bases). The V end lost 3 bases, the J end lost 8 bases, and 14 bases lay between the germline ends. The CDR3 contains 14 residues. Germline-derived CDR1 and CDR2 are LNHDA and SQIVND (reference sequence). CDR3 bases: TGTGCCAGTAGTATTCCCGGGACTCGAGAGCCCCAGCATTTT. Encoded protein: CASSIPGTREPQHF. The whole variable domain, filled in from reference TRBV19 and TRBJ1-5, reads DGGITQSPKYLFRKEGQNVTLSCEQNLNHDAMYWYRQDPGQGLRLIYYSQIVNDFQKGDIAEGYSVSREKKESFPLTVTSAQKNPTAFYLCASSIPGTREPQHFGDGTRLSIL.

The V and J genes are TRBV5-1 and TRBJ2-2; tentatively, D is TRBD1 (6 bases). The V and J ends lost 2 bases and 5 bases respectively, with 13 bases between them. Per germline, CDR1 SGHRS and CDR2 YFSETQ. This CDR3 is built from 15 residues. CDR3 nucleotide sequence: TGCGCCAGCAGCTTAGAGACAGGTGGTACCGGGGAGCTGTTTTTT. Amino acids: CASSLETGGTGELFF. Drawing the rest from reference TRBV5-1 and TRBJ2-2, the complete variable domain is KAGVTQTPRYLIKTRGQQVTLSCSPISGHRSVSWYQQTPGQGLQFLFEYFSETQRNKGNFPGRFSGRQFSNSRSEMNVSTLELGDSALYLCASSLETGGTGELFFGEGSRLTVL.

In its sample, this clone was seen a few times. The V and J genes are TRBV6-5 and TRBJ1-6; unclear D gene. Germline V gene sequence: CDR1 MNHEY, CDR2 SVGAGI. Deletions cut 0 bases from V and 3 bases from J, with 6 bases between. The CDR3 totals 15 residues. The CDR3 loop reads CASSYSGNYNSPLHF. CDR3 in DNA: TGTGCCAGCAGTTACTCAGGGAACTATAATTCACCCCTCCACTTT.

The chain is built from TRBV15 and TRBJ2-7, with 10 positions matching TRBD1. The CDR3 has 15 amino acids. CDR1 and CDR2 from the germline V gene are LNHNV and YYDKDF (reference sequence). Losses at the gene ends were 0 bases for V and 4 bases for J; bases not matched to a gene: 3. As DNA, the CDR3 is TGTGCCACCAGCAGAGAGGGGACAGGGGTGTACGAGCAGTACTTC. Translated, it gives CATSREGTGVYEQYF.

J is TRBJ2-1 and V is TRBV5-1; 11 positions agree with TRBD2. This CDR3 has 14 residues. J lost 9 bases, V lost 5 bases, and 7 bases had no gene match. CDR1 is SGHRS and CDR2 is YFSETQ in the germline V gene. CDR3 sequence: CASSYSGGAGEQFF. The CDR3 DNA reads TGCGCCAGCAGTTATAGCGGGGGGGCCGGTGAGCAGTTCTTC.

There are a few counts of this clone. CDR3 loop: CASSMGQYYQPQHF. In nucleotides, the CDR3 is TGTGCCAGTAGTATGGGTCAGTATTATCAGCCCCAGCATTTT. V is TRBV19 and J is TRBJ1-5; D is unclear. The CDR3 runs to 14 residues. CDR1 is LNHDA and CDR2 is SQIVND in the germline V gene (reference sequence). V gave up 3 bases and J gave up 5 bases, with 11 bases separating them. Variable domain in full (rest from reference TRBV19 and TRBJ1-5): DGGITQSPKYLFRKEGQNVTLSCEQNLNHDAMYWYRQDPGQGLRLIYYSQIVNDFQKGDIAEGYSVSREKKESFPLTVTSAQKNPTAFYLCASSMGQYYQPQHFGDGTRLSIL.

This chain connects TRBV7-6 to TRBJ2-3; 8 bases map to TRBD2. Germline loops: CDR1 SGHVS, CDR2 FNYEAQ. After removal of 5 bases from V and 1 base from J, the junction contained 5 bases not matched to a gene. The CDR3 covers 15 residues. This CDR3 reads CASSLRGGRTDTQYF. The CDR3 DNA follows: TGTGCCAGCAGCCTCCGGGGGGGCCGCACAGATACGCAGTATTTT.